This is a list of T cell receptor beta chains from one sample in a study of response to subunit inactivated influenza vaccine. TCRdb passed the RT-PCR reads through MiXCR, listing each CDR3 protein once. The sample shows about 170,000 distinct CDR3 sequences, more than 10% of them seen only once. Another study also made use of these data, one on T cells expressing NK-cell markers.

The sequencing here drew on CD8+ T cells sorted from PBMCs, taken roughly 12 days after vaccination. These receptors came from a man aged 45-65 years who received an inactivated influenza vaccine. Both conserved end residues are part of each CDR3. The order of the fields is CDR3 length, D gene, J gene, clone size, V gene, CDR3 DNA, CDR3 protein. D genes are given only for firm matches. A row's size may be missing; if present it is once, few, many or a size class.

>14|NA|TRBJ1-1|NA|TRBV15
TGTGCCACCAGCAGAGATGCAGGGAGCACTGAAGCTTTCTTT
CATSRDAGSTEAFF
>15|TRBD2|TRBJ2-5|few|TRBV20-1
TGCAGTGCAACTCCGGGACTAGCGAAACAAGAGACCCAGTACTTC
CSATPGLAKQETQYF
>16|NA|TRBJ2-1|NA|TRBV28
TGTGCCAGCACCAAAATCCGCGCTCTCTCCTACAATGAGCAGTTCTTC
CASTKIRALSYNEQFF
>12|NA|TRBJ2-3|NA|TRBV29-1
TGCAGCGTTGTCAGGAGAGGAGATACGCAGTATTTT
CSVVRRGDTQYF
>14|NA|TRBJ2-7|few|TRBV29-1
TGCAGCGTTAAGGGTTTACACGACACCTACGAGCAGTACTTC
CSVKGLHDTYEQYF
>13|NA|TRBJ2-7|NA|TRBV29-1
TGCAGCGCTGCGACCGGTACCGTCTACGAGCAGTACTTC
CSAATGTVYEQYF
>13|NA|TRBJ2-1|NA|TRBV12-3/TRBV12-4
TGTGCCAGCAGTTTTCAGCGACTAGTTGAGCAGTTCTTC
CASSFQRLVEQFF
>14|NA|TRBJ1-3|NA|TRBV12-3/TRBV12-4
TGTGCCAGCAACCCATCGGGGCCGCTAAACACCATATATTTT
CASNPSGPLNTIYF
>17|TRBD2|TRBJ2-3|few|TRBV15
TGTGCCACCAGCAGCATCGGGACTAGCGGGATTGCTAATACGCAGTATTTT
CATSSIGTSGIANTQYF
>14|NA|TRBJ1-5|NA|TRBV2
TGTGCCAGCAAGACAGGCAATAGCAATCAGCCCCAGCATTTT
CASKTGNSNQPQHF
>13|NA|TRBJ2-7|few|TRBV6-2/TRBV6-3
TGTGCCAGCAGTTACACGAGGGGTGGCGAGCAGTACTTC
CASSYTRGGEQYF
>15|NA|TRBJ2-1|few|TRBV12-3/TRBV12-4
TGTGCCAGCAGTTTTATATTTTCGGCTCACAATGAGCAGTTCTTC
CASSFIFSAHNEQFF
>15|TRBD2|TRBJ2-2|few|TRBV4-2
TGTGCCAGCAGCCAACTTAGCGGGAGCACCGGGGAGCTGTTTTTT
CASSQLSGSTGELFF
>17|NA|TRBJ2-1|many|TRBV6-5
TGTGCCAGCAGTTACTCTCAGGGAACGTTTTCCTACAATGAGCAGTTCTTC
CASSYSQGTFSYNEQFF
>14|NA|TRBJ2-7|few|TRBV7-8
TGTGCCAGCAGCTTAGGAGGATCCGCCTACGAGCAGTACTTC
CASSLGGSAYEQYF
>19|TRBD1|TRBJ2-1|NA|TRBV13
TGTGCCAGCAGCCCCAGTGGACAGGAGAGTGGGATCGGGTACAATGAGCAGTTCTTC
CASSPSGQESGIGYNEQFF
>13|NA|TRBJ2-7|NA|TRBV7-9
TGTGCCAGCACCTCCGGGGGCTCCTACGAGCAGTACTTC
CASTSGGSYEQYF
>11|NA|TRBJ2-4|NA|TRBV6-2/TRBV6-3
TGTGCCAGCACCGACAGCGTTCAACAGTACTTC
CASTDSVQQYF
>16|TRBD2|TRBJ2-1|NA|TRBV7-3
TGTGCCAGCAGCTTAAGTACGGGAGGGCCGGGTAATGAGCAGTTCTTC
CASSLSTGGPGNEQFF
>13|NA|TRBJ2-1|medium-sized|TRBV28
TGTGCCACGACGTCCCTTATAGAGGGTGAGCAGTTCTTC
CATTSLIEGEQFF
>12|NA|TRBJ2-3|many|TRBV6-2/TRBV6-3
TGTGCCAGCAGTTCTCCGGCGGATACGCAGTATTTT
CASSSPADTQYF
>14|TRBD2|TRBJ2-7|NA|TRBV20-1
TGCAGTGCTAAGACTAGCGGGGGGAATTACGAGCAGTACTTC
CSAKTSGGNYEQYF
>11|NA|TRBJ1-3|few|TRBV24-1
TGTGCCACCTCCGGAGGTAACACCATATATTTT
CATSGGNTIYF
>15|NA|TRBJ1-5|NA|TRBV12-3/TRBV12-4
TGTGCCAGCAGCTCCGGGACGACCCGAAATCAGCCCCAGCATTTT
CASSSGTTRNQPQHF
>18|TRBD2|TRBJ2-2|few|TRBV7-3
TGTGCCAGCAGCTTAGGAAGAATGCCTAGCGGGAACACCGGGGAGCTGTTTTTT
CASSLGRMPSGNTGELFF
>18|TRBD2|TRBJ2-1|few|TRBV4-2
TGTGCCAGCAGCCAAGGAGTGGGCGGGGGACTTATATACAATGAGCAGTTCTTC
CASSQGVGGGLIYNEQFF
>15|NA|TRBJ2-2|NA|TRBV5-1
TGCGCCAGCAGCTTGGACTTGCCGGGGGCCGGGGAGCTGTTTTTT
CASSLDLPGAGELFF
>13|NA|TRBJ2-1|few|TRBV11-2
TGTGCCAGCAGGGTTTGGGGTGATGTTGAGCAGTTCTTC
CASRVWGDVEQFF
>14|TRBD2|TRBJ2-7|NA|TRBV5-1
TGCGTCAGCAGCTTGTTAGCGGGAGGCTACGAGCAGTACTTC
CVSSLLAGGYEQYF
>13|NA|TRBJ2-2|NA|TRBV30
TGTGCCTGGACTCCTATCCCTCTGGGGGAGCTGTTTTTT
CAWTPIPLGELFF
>16|NA|TRBJ2-1|few|TRBV28
TGTGCCAGCAGTGTGGGACACCTGAGCTCCTACAATGAGCAGTTCTTC
CASSVGHLSSYNEQFF
>15|NA|TRBJ1-1|few|TRBV7-9
TGTGCCAGCAGCTTAACGTTAGAACCGAACACTGAAGCTTTCTTT
CASSLTLEPNTEAFF
>13|NA|TRBJ2-3|NA|TRBV29-1
TGCAGCGTTGATGGGACTAGCACAGATACGCAGTATTTT
CSVDGTSTDTQYF
>13|NA|TRBJ2-3|few|TRBV15
TGTGCCACCAGCTACTTAGCGACAGATACGCAGTATTTT
CATSYLATDTQYF
>17|NA|TRBJ2-1|NA|TRBV11-2
TGTGCCAGCAGCTTAGATTGGACAATAAGCTCCTACAATGAGCAGTTCTTC
CASSLDWTISSYNEQFF
>13|NA|TRBJ1-1|NA|TRBV12-3/TRBV12-4
TGTGCCAGCAGCCCAGGACCGGCGCTTGAAGCTTTCTTT
CASSPGPALEAFF
>15|TRBD1|TRBJ2-2|few|TRBV15
TGTGCCACCAGCAGGGACAGGGGGCACACCGGGGAGCTGTTTTTT
CATSRDRGHTGELFF
>14|TRBD2|TRBJ2-7|few|TRBV7-6
TGTGCCAGCAGCCCTACTAGCGGGGGATACGAGCAGTACTTC
CASSPTSGGYEQYF
>15|NA|TRBJ2-1|many|TRBV24-1
TGTGCCACCAGTGTAGCCGGACAGCCCTACAATGAGCAGTTCTTC
CATSVAGQPYNEQFF
>17|TRBD1|TRBJ1-2|NA|TRBV14
TGTGCCAGCAGCCGGACGGGACAGGGGCTAGCTAACTATGGCTACACCTTC
CASSRTGQGLANYGYTF
>16|NA|TRBJ1-5|many|TRBV5-5
TGTGCCAGCAGCTTGGGGGTAGGGACAATAGCTCAGCCCCAGCATTTT
CASSLGVGTIAQPQHF
>12|TRBD2|TRBJ2-1|many|TRBV4-2
TGTGCCAGCAGCCCGGGAGGGAATGAGCAGTTCTTC
CASSPGGNEQFF
>14|NA|TRBJ1-5|many|TRBV15
TGTGCCACCAGCAACGCCAGGGTAAATCAGCCCCAGCATTTT
CATSNARVNQPQHF
>10|TRBD1|TRBJ1-1|NA|TRBV2
TGTGCCAGCAGGGGGACAGGAGCTTTCTTT
CASRGTGAFF
>16|TRBD2|TRBJ2-1|few|TRBV10-2
TGCGCCAGCAGTGACCTAGCGGGGGGACGCTACAATGAGCAGTTCTTC
CASSDLAGGRYNEQFF
>16|NA|TRBJ2-5|few|TRBV5-1
TGCGCCAGCAGAGTCGGGGGTCGGTATGTTGTAGAGACCCAGTACTTC
CASRVGGRYVVETQYF
>13|NA|TRBJ1-1|many|TRBV4-1
TGCGCCAGCAGCCTCAAAGAAAACACTGAAGCTTTCTTT
CASSLKENTEAFF
>17|TRBD2|TRBJ2-1|many|TRBV3-1
TGTGCCAGCAGCCAAGTACAACTAGCGGGGGGGTACAATGAGCAGTTCTTC
CASSQVQLAGGYNEQFF
>14|NA|TRBJ1-4|few|TRBV4-2
TGTGCCAGCAGCCCGACAGTTGGGAGTGAAAAACTGTTTTTT
CASSPTVGSEKLFF
>16|TRBD2|TRBJ2-5|NA|TRBV9
TGTGCCAGCAGCGTTACTAGCGGGGCCCTCCAAGAGACCCAGTACTTC
CASSVTSGALQETQYF
>17|NA|TRBJ1-1|NA|TRBV6-1
TGTGCCAGCAGTCCCCTGATAAGAGGGGGGGTGAACACTGAAGCTTTCTTT
CASSPLIRGGVNTEAFF
>14|TRBD1|TRBJ1-4|few|TRBV11-2
TGTGCCAGCAGCTTGAGCACAGGGGGCGGGAAACTGTTTTTT
CASSLSTGGGKLFF
>13|NA|TRBJ2-1|many|TRBV12-3/TRBV12-4
TGTGCCAGCAGTTTAGAGGGTTCCAATGAGCAGTTCTTC
CASSLEGSNEQFF